Listed below are T cell receptor beta chains from one sample, sequenced in a study of control samples from healthy donors and cancer patients. Libraries were prepared by immunoSEQ multiplex PCR; TCRdb keeps only in-frame clonotypes and omits some of them. This sample has roughly 170,000 clones, with approximately 91% found just once. The specimen was blood. The receptors stem from a woman in her thirties or forties in good health. The CDR3 runs from the conserved cysteine through the conserved F or W. D genes are given only for firm matches. A row's size may be missing; if present it is once, few, many or a size class.

TRBV6-5	TRBJ2-2	NA	TRBD1	TGTGCCAGCATCATGACAGGGGCGTCCGGGGAGCTGTTTTTT	CASIMTGASGELFF
TRBV19	TRBJ1-5	NA	NA	TGTGCCAGTAGTTCGCGACAGGCGGATTATAGCAATCAGCCCCAGCATTTT	CASSSRQADYSNQPQHF
TRBV3-1/TRBV3-2	TRBJ1-1	NA	TRBD1	TGTGCCAGCAGCCATCAGGGGGCGCGGCCTGAAGCTTTCTTT	CASSHQGARPEAFF
TRBV6-5	TRBJ1-4	NA	NA	TGTGCCAGCAGTTACGACACAGACCCTACTAATGAAAAACTGTTTTTT	CASSYDTDPTNEKLFF
TRBV7-8	TRBJ1-6	NA	TRBD1	TGTGCCAGCAGCTTAGCGCCCCAGGGGGCTAGGAATTCACCCCTCCACTTT	CASSLAPQGARNSPLHF
TRBV6-5	TRBJ1-3	NA	NA	TGTGCCAGCAGTAACGACAGGAACTCTGGAAACACCATATATTTT	CASSNDRNSGNTIYF
TRBV4-1	TRBJ1-6	NA	NA	TGCGCCAGCAGCCAAGCGCCAGGGGTGGTCAATTCACCCCTCCACTTT	CASSQAPGVVNSPLHF
TRBV5-1	TRBJ2-3	once	NA	TGCGCCAGCAGCCAGGGAGACCCGAACACAGATACGCAGTATTTT	CASSQGDPNTDTQYF
TRBV3-1/TRBV3-2	TRBJ2-1	NA	TRBD2	TGTGCCAGCAGCCAGCTGGGCGGGAGCGGGGGCTACAATGAGCAGTTCTTC	CASSQLGGSGGYNEQFF
TRBV5-1	TRBJ2-7	NA	NA	TGCGCCAGCAGCTTAGGGGGGCCCAGCAGCGAGCAGTACTTC	CASSLGGPSSEQYF
TRBV5-4	TRBJ2-2	NA	NA	TGTGCCAGCAGCTTGTACGTGACAGGCTACGCCGGGGAGCTGTTTTTT	CASSLYVTGYAGELFF
TRBV5-5	TRBJ1-5	NA	NA	TGTGCCAGCAGCATGGACGGACCCAATCAGCCCCAGCATTTT	CASSMDGPNQPQHF
TRBV5-4	TRBJ1-1	NA	TRBD1	TGTGCCAGCAGCCCGACAGGGGATGAAGCTTTCTTT	CASSPTGDEAFF
TRBV10-2	TRBJ1-3	NA	NA	TGCGCCAGCAGTTTCGGGGGCCCCTCTGGAAACACCATATATTTT	CASSFGGPSGNTIYF
TRBV29-1	TRBJ1-2	NA	NA	TGCAGCGTTGAGGAACAGGTTTTCTATAGCTACACCTTC	CSVEEQVFYSYTF
TRBV7-6	TRBJ2-5	NA	TRBD1	TGTGCCAGCAGCTTTTACGGACAGGGTCAAGAGACCCAGTACTTC	CASSFYGQGQETQYF
TRBV5-1	TRBJ2-3	NA	TRBD2	TGCGCCAGCAGCTTGGCGGGGGGAGATACGCAGTATTTT	CASSLAGGDTQYF
TRBV6-1	TRBJ2-1	NA	NA	TGTGCCAGCAGTGAAGAGATTGGCTCCTACAATGAGCAGTTCTTC	CASSEEIGSYNEQFF
TRBV15	TRBJ2-5	once	NA	TGTGCCACCAGGGAAGGTCCAAAAGAGACCCAGTACTTC	CATREGPKETQYF
TRBV5-1	TRBJ1-1	many	NA	TGCGCCAGCAAGGATACGAACACTGAAGCTTTCTTT	CASKDTNTEAFF
TRBV4-1	TRBJ1-2	NA	NA	TGCGCCAGCAGCCAAGATCGAGGCAGGCTTGGAACGACCGGGACGGGGGATTATGGCTACACCTTC	CASSQDRGRLGTTGTGDYGYTF
TRBV4-1	TRBJ1-6	NA	NA	TGCGCCAGCAGCCAAGGGACAGTAGATTCACCCCTCCACTTT	CASSQGTVDSPLHF
TRBV5-1	TRBJ1-2	once	NA	TGCGCCAGCAGCCCGGGCGGGGAGTTATACGGCTACACCTTC	CASSPGGELYGYTF
TRBV7-9	TRBJ2-7	NA	NA	TGTGCCAGCAGTTTGCCCCCCCCAGGGGTAGAAACCTACGAGCAGTACTTC	CASSLPPPGVETYEQYF
TRBV6-5	TRBJ2-7	NA	TRBD2	TGTGCCAGCAAGAGCGGGGGGACCTACGAGCAGTACTTC	CASKSGGTYEQYF
TRBV19	TRBJ2-3	NA	NA	TGTGCCAGTAGATGGGCAGACACGCAGTATTTT	CASRWADTQYF
TRBV10-3	TRBJ2-5	NA	NA	TGTGCCATCCGGCCCCAAGCGGCAGAGACCCAGTACTTC	CAIRPQAAETQYF
TRBV18	TRBJ2-6	once	NA	TGTGCCAGCTCACCAGGACAGCCAAGCTCTGGGGCCAACGTCCTGACTTTC	CASSPGQPSSGANVLTF
TRBV18	TRBJ1-3	NA	NA	TGTGCCAGCTCACCCTCTCCAGGTCAAGGGGGAAACACCATATATTTT	CASSPSPGQGGNTIYF
TRBV2	TRBJ1-5	NA	NA	TGTGCCAGCAGAGGTGATCAGCCCCAGCATTTT	CASRGDQPQHF
TRBV7-9	TRBJ1-2	NA	TRBD1	TGTGCCAGCAGCTTGGGGACAGGGCCTTATGGCTACACCTTC	CASSLGTGPYGYTF
TRBV2	TRBJ1-2	NA	NA	TGTGCCAGCAGTGGGTATGGCTACACCTTC	CASSGYGYTF
TRBV7-2	TRBJ2-5	NA	TRBD1	TGTGCCAGCAGCGTAGGGGACAGCCTCCAAGAGACCCAGTACTTC	CASSVGDSLQETQYF
TRBV29-1	TRBJ1-2	NA	NA	TGCAGCGTCATAAGGGACGGGCTCGGGGGTGGCTATGGCTACACCTTC	CSVIRDGLGGGYGYTF
TRBV7-9	TRBJ1-5	NA	TRBD1	TGTGCCAGCAGTCGACAGGGGAATCAGCCCCAGCATTTT	CASSRQGNQPQHF
TRBV4-1	TRBJ1-1	NA	TRBD1	TGCGCCAGCAGCCATTCCCCGGGACAGGGGGCGCCGGCTTTCTTT	CASSHSPGQGAPAFF
TRBV28	TRBJ2-3	NA	NA	TGTGCCAGCAGCTACGGGGGAGCAGATACGCAGTATTTT	CASSYGGADTQYF
TRBV28	TRBJ1-1	NA	TRBD1	TGTGCCAGCGAGTTGCTGGACAGGAAGAACACTGAAGCTTTCTTT	CASELLDRKNTEAFF